In its sample, the clone carrying this TCR beta chain was seen many times. The antigen is unknown. Time point described: healthy volunteer bleed at 6 weeks. Unseparated into fractions, whole blood served as the source from which total RNA was extracted. Per the study methods: A per-sample median of approximately 87,000 TCRs was observed, with counts ranging from about 23,224 to 690,600. From the RACE reads, TCRdb called clonotypes with MiXCR, one entry per CDR3 protein. The V and J calls come from TCRdb's annotation, not from the publication. The sample includes 35,000 to 55,000 distinct CDR3 sequences, about 4% seen only once; the top ten take about 5.6%. These data belong to a study of human T cells and chemical hapten exposure. General observations from the study: The number of TCRs over 1 in 1000 frequency stayed unchanged after DPC.

The germline V gene has CDR1 SEHNR and CDR2 FQNEAQ (reference sequence). This CDR3 is 16 amino acids long. The V end lost 7 bases, the J end lost 0 bases, and 19 bases lay between the germline ends. The sequence derives from a human donor in good health. Some clones in this sample may be carry-over from other donors' samples. The sequencing sample was made of whole blood. V usage is TRBV7-9 and J usage is TRBJ2-7; D is perhaps TRBD1 (5 bases). CDR3: CASILTDSQNSYEQYF. As DNA, the CDR3 is TGTGCCAGCATCCTAACAGACAGCCAAAACTCCTACGAGCAGTACTTC.